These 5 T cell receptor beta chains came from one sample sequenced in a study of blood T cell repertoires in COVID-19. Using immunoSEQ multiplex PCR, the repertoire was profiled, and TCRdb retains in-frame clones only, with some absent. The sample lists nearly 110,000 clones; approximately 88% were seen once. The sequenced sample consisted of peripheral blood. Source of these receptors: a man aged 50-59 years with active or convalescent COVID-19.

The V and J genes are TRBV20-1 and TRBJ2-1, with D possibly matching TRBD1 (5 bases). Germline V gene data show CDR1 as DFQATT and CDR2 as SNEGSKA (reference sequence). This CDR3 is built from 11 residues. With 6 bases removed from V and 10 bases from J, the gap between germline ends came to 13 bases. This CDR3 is CSASPNREQFF. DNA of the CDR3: TGCAGTGCCAGCCCGAACAGGGAGCAGTTCTTC.

The CDR3 sequence is CASYGQDRGYTF. The CDR3 nucleotides read TGTGCCAGCTACGGACAGGATAGAGGCTACACCTTC. J is TRBJ1-2 and V is TRBV2; 7 nucleotides agree with TRBD1. Trimming at V came to 8 bases and at J to 8 bases, leaving 8 bases not matched to a gene. Looked up from germline, CDR1 is SNHLY and CDR2 is FYNNEI. The CDR3 spans 12 residues.

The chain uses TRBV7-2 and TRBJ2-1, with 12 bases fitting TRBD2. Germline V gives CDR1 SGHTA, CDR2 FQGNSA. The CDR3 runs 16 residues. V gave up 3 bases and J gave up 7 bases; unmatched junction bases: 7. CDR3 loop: CASSFQGLAGLNEQFF. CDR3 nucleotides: TGTGCCAGCAGCTTCCAGGGACTAGCGGGTTTAAATGAGCAGTTCTTC.

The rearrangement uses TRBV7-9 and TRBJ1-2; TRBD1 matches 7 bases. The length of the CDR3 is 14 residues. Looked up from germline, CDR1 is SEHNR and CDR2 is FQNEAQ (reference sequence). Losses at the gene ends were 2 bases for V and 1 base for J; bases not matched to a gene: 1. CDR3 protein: CASSLSGGNYGYTF. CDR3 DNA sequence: TGTGCCAGCAGCTTATCAGGGGGTAACTATGGCTACACCTTC.

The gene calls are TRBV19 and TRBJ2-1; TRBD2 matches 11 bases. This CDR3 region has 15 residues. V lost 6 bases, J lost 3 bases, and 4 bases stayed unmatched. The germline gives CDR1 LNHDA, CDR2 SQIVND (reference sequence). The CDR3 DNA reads TGTGCCAGTAGCGACGGGACTAGCGGCTACAATGAGCAGTTCTTC. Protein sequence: CASSDGTSGYNEQFF.